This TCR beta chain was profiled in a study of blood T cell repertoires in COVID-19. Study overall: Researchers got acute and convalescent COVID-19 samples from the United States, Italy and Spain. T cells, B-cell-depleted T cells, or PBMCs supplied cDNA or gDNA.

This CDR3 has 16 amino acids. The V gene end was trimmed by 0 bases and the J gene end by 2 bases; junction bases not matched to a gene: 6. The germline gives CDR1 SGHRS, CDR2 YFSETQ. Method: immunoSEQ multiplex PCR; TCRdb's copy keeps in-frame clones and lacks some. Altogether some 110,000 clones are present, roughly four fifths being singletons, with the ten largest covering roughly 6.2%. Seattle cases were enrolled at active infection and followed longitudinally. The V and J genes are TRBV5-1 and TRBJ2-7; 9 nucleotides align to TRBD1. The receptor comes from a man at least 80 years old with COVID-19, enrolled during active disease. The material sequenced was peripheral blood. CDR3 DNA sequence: TGCGCCAGCAGCTTGGGGCCGGGACAGGGACCCTACGAGCAGTACTTC. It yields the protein CASSLGPGQGPYEQYF.